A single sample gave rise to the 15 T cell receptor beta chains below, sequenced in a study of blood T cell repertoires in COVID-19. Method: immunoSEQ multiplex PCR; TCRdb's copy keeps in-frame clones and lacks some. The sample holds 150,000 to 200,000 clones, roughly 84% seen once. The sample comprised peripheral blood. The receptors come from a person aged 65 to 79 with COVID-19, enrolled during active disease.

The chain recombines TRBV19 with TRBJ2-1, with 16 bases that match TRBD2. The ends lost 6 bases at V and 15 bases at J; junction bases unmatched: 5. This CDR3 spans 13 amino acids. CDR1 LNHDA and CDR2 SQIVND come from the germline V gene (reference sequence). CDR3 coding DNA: TGTGCCAGTAGCGGGACTAGCGGGGGGGCTTTGTTCTTC. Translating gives CASSGTSGGALFF.

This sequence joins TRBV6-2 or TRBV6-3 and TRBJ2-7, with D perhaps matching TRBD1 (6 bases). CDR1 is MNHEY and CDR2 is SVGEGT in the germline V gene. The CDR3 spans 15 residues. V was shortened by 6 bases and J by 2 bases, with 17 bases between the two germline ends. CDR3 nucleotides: TGTGCCAGCAGCCCTGCCGGGACACCAACCTACGAGCAGTACTTC. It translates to CASSPAGTPTYEQYF.

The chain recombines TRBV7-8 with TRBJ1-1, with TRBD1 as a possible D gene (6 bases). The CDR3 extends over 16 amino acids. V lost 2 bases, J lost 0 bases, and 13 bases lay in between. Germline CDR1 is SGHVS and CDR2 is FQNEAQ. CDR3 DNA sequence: TGTGCCAGCAGCTTACTGGCAGGGGCCATGAACACTGAAGCTTTCTTT. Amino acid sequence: CASSLLAGAMNTEAFF.

In nucleotides, the CDR3 is TGTGCCAGCAGTTACTCGGTACAGAGCCAAGAGACCCAGTACTTC. It encodes CASSYSVQSQETQYF. The chain has TRBV6-5 and TRBJ2-5; D is unresolved. V lost 0 bases and J 1 base, leaving 9 bases between the germline ends. This CDR3 comprises 15 residues. From germline, CDR1 is MNHEY and CDR2 SVGAGI.

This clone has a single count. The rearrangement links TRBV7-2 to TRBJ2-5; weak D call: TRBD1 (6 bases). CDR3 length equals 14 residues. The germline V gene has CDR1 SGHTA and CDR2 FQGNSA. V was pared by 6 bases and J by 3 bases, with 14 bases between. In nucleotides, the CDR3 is TGTGCCAGCAGTTACCACGGACAGAAAGAGACCCAGTACTTC. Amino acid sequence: CASSYHGQKETQYF.

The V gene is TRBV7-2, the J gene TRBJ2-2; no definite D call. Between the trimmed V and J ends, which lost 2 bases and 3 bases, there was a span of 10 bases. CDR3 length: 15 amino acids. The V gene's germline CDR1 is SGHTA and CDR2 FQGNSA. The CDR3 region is CASSLTTGYTGELFF. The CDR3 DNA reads TGTGCCAGCAGCTTAACGACTGGATACACCGGGGAGCTGTTTTTT.

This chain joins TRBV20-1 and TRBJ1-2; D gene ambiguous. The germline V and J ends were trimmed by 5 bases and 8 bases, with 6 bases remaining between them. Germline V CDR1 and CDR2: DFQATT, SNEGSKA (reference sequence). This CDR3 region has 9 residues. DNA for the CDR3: TGCAGTGCTGAGAAGGGCTACACCTTC. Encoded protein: CSAEKGYTF.

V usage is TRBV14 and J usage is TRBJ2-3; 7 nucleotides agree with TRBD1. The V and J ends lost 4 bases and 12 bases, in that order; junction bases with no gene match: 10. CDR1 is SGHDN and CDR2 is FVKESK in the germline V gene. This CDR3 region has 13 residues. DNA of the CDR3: TGTGCCAGCAGCCTGAGACAGGGTGGTACCCAGTATTTT. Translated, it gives CASSLRQGGTQYF.

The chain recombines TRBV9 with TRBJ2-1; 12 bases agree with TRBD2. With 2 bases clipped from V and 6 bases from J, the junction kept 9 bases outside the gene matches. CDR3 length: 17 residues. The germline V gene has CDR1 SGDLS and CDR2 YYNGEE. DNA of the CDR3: TGTGCCAGCAGCGTCGGGACTAGCGGGCGTCTCAGCAATGAGCAGTTCTTC. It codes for CASSVGTSGRLSNEQFF.

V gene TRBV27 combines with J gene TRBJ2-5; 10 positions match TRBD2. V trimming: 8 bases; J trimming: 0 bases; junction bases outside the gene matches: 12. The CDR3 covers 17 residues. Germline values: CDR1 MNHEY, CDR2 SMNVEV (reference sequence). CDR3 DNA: TGTGCCAGCGGGAGGGCTAGCGGGGGACGGTACCAAGAGACCCAGTACTTC. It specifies CASGRASGGRYQETQYF.

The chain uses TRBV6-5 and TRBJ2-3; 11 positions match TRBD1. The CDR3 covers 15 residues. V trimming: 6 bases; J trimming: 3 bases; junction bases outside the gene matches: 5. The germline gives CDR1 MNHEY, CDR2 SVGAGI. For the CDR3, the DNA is TGTGCCAGCAGCCGGACAGGGGGCTGGACAGATACGCAGTATTTT. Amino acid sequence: CASSRTGGWTDTQYF.

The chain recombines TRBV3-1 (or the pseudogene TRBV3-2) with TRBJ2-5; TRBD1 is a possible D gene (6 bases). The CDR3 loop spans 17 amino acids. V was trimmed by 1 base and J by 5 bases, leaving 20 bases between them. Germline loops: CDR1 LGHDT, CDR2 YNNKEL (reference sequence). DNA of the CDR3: TGTGCCAGCAGCCAAGTCCCCTGTAGGGGGTCAGGTGAGACCCAGTACTTC. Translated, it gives CASSQVPCRGSGETQYF.

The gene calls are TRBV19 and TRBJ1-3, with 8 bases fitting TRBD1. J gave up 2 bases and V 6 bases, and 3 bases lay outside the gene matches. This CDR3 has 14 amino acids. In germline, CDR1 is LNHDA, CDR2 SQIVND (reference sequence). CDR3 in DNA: TGTGCCAGTAGCCCGGACAGGGCTGGAAACACCATATATTTT. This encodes CASSPDRAGNTIYF.

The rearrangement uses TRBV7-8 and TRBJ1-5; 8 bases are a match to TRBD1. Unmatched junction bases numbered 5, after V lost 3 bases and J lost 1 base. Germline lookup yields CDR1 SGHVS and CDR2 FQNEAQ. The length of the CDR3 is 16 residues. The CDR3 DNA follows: TGTGCCAGCAGCTTTGGGACAGGAGGGAGCAATCAGCCCCAGCATTTT. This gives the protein CASSFGTGGSNQPQHF.

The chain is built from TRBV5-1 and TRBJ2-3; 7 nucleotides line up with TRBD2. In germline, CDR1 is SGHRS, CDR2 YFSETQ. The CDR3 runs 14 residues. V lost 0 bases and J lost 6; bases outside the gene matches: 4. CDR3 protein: CASSLGVSGDTQYF. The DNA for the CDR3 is TGCGCCAGCAGCTTGGGGGTTAGCGGGGATACGCAGTATTTT.